The clone carrying this T cell receptor (beta chain) has ten or more counts. Antigen specificity is unknown. Each CDR3 protein is one row after TCRdb ran MiXCR on the multiplex PCR reads. The repertoire holds under 75,000 distinct CDR3 sequences, with approximately 57% as singletons. The data were taken from a study of breast tumors, draining lymph nodes, adjacent tissues. Between the trimmed V and J ends, which lost 0 bases and 0 bases, there was a span of 14 bases. The CDR3 has 18 residues. Germline CDR1 reads LGHDT; CDR2 reads YNNKEL (reference sequence). General observations from the study: That most tumor T cells come from lymph nodes remained unproven. Compared with basal-like, luminal-like tumors shared significantly more repertoire with nontumor tissue.

This TCR was recovered from a female donor with breast cancer. Some clones in this sample may be carry-over from other donors' samples. This chain connects TRBV3-1 to TRBJ1-4; D is perhaps TRBD1 (5 bases). Sequencing was performed on breast tumor tissue. The CDR3 sequence is CASSQESGRLSTNEKLFF. DNA for the CDR3: TGTGCCAGCAGCCAAGAGTCGGGGCGCCTCTCAACTAATGAAAAACTGTTTTTT. Combining the CDR3 with reference TRBV3-1 and TRBJ1-4 gives the whole variable domain DTAVSQTPKYLVTQMGNDKSIKCEQNLGHDTMYWYKQDSKKFLKIMFSYNNKELIINETVPNRFSPKSPDKAHLNLHINSLELGDSAVYFCASSQESGRLSTNEKLFFGSGTQLSVL.